The rows below give T cell receptor beta chains drawn from one sample of a study of blood T cell repertoires in COVID-19. Assay used: immunoSEQ multiplex PCR; TCRdb lists only in-frame clones, some missing. The sample yields about 180,000 clones, 70% to 85% seen once. Sequenced material: peripheral blood. These receptors were obtained from a human donor in a cohort sampled during active COVID-19. CDR3s include the opening cysteine and the closing phenylalanine or tryptophan. The order of the fields is J gene, D gene, clone size, V gene, CDR3 protein, CDR3 DNA. The D gene is left open where the match is weak. Not every row has a clone size; where given, it reads once, few, many or a size class.

TRBJ2-7	.	.	TRBV15	CATSHTGSPYEQYF	TGTGCCACCAGCCACACAGGGAGCCCCTACGAGCAGTACTTC
TRBJ2-6	TRBD1	.	TRBV2	CASSERRDRGASGANVLTF	TGTGCCAGCAGTGAACGACGGGACAGGGGGGCATCTGGGGCCAACGTCCTGACTTTC
TRBJ1-6	TRBD1	.	TRBV6-1	CASSEAERGHNSPLHF	TGTGCCAGCAGTGAAGCGGAGAGGGGGCATAATTCACCCCTCCACTTT
TRBJ1-1	TRBD1	.	TRBV7-9	CASSSPEPDRAGVNTEAFF	TGTGCCAGCAGCTCGCCGGAACCGGACAGGGCGGGTGTGAACACTGAAGCTTTCTTT
TRBJ2-1	.	.	TRBV25-1	CASSEYGGGLRLGEQFF	TGTGCCAGCAGTGAATATGGGGGGGGGCTACGGTTAGGTGAGCAGTTCTTC
TRBJ2-7	.	.	TRBV3-1/TRBV3-2	CASSQEGAVAYEQYF	TGTGCCAGCAGCCAAGAGGGGGCAGTCGCGTACGAGCAGTACTTC
TRBJ1-2	.	.	TRBV5-1	CASSLRTALNYGYTF	TGCGCCAGCAGTTTGAGGACAGCCCTAAACTATGGCTACACCTTC
TRBJ2-1	.	.	TRBV9	CASSPRDIYNEQFF	TGTGCCAGCAGCCCCCGGGACATCTACAATGAGCAGTTCTTC
TRBJ2-1	TRBD2	.	TRBV3-1/TRBV3-2	CASSQEEVAGWNEQFF	TGTGCCAGCAGCCAAGAGGAGGTAGCGGGGTGGAATGAGCAGTTCTTC
TRBJ1-5	.	few	TRBV5-6	CASSLGVNQPQHF	TGTGCCAGCAGCTTGGGAGTTAATCAGCCCCAGCATTTT
TRBJ1-2	.	many	TRBV7-9	CASSPQGAPVGYTF	TGTGCCAGCAGCCCCCAAGGAGCCCCGGTTGGCTACACCTTC
TRBJ1-3	.	once	TRBV19	CASSVRASSGNTIYF	TGTGCCAGTAGCGTGAGGGCGAGCTCTGGAAACACCATATATTTT
TRBJ2-7	TRBD1	few	TRBV27	CASGTAPYEQYF	TGTGCCAGTGGGACAGCACCCTACGAGCAGTACTTC
TRBJ2-2	.	once	TRBV3-1/TRBV3-2	CASSQDPRWNTGELFF	TGTGCCAGCAGCCAAGACCCTAGGTGGAACACCGGGGAGCTGTTTTTT
TRBJ1-2	.	.	TRBV2	CASRETGASYGYTF	TGTGCCAGCAGAGAAACAGGCGCTTCCTATGGCTACACCTTC
TRBJ2-7	TRBD1	.	TRBV10-3	CAIKFRTGDGEQYF	TGTGCCATCAAATTTCGGACAGGGGACGGCGAGCAGTACTTC
TRBJ2-1	.	.	TRBV19	CASSTLGQGGNEQFF	TGTGCCAGTAGTACCCTCGGACAGGGAGGGAATGAGCAGTTCTTC
TRBJ2-3	TRBD1	.	TRBV9	CASSIQGNPYTDTQYF	TGTGCCAGCAGCATACAGGGGAATCCTTACACAGATACGCAGTATTTT
TRBJ1-2	TRBD1	few	TRBV19	CASSIGTGGLGYTF	TGTGCCAGTAGTATAGGGACAGGGGGCCTTGGCTACACCTTC
TRBJ1-1	.	.	TRBV19	CASSIDIRDSEAFF	TGTGCCAGTAGTATAGATATAAGAGACAGTGAAGCTTTCTTT
TRBJ1-5	.	.	TRBV6-1	CASSEAGGPNQPQHF	TGTGCCAGCAGTGAAGCCGGGGGGCCCAATCAGCCCCAGCATTTT
TRBJ2-5	.	.	TRBV5-1	CASSLALESETQYF	TGCGCCAGCAGCTTGGCCCTTGAGTCTGAGACCCAGTACTTC
TRBJ1-5	.	.	TRBV11-2	CASSLQGNQPQHF	TGTGCCAGCAGCTTACAGGGGAATCAGCCCCAGCATTTT
TRBJ1-2	.	.	TRBV9	CASSVGRQETNYGYTF	TGTGCCAGCAGCGTAGGAAGACAGGAGACTAACTATGGCTACACCTTC
TRBJ2-3	TRBD2	.	TRBV27	CASSLTSGETDTQYF	TGTGCCAGCAGTTTGACTAGCGGGGAGACAGATACGCAGTATTTT
TRBJ2-7	.	.	TRBV27	CASSLNRAHEQYF	TGTGCCAGCAGTTTGAACAGGGCCCACGAGCAGTACTTC
TRBJ2-7	.	.	TRBV27	CASGRGFSYEQYF	TGTGCCAGCGGTAGGGGGTTCTCCTACGAGCAGTACTTC
TRBJ2-3	TRBD1	.	TRBV18	CASSPPDREGDTQYF	TGTGCCAGCTCACCACCGGACAGGGAAGGAGATACGCAGTATTTT
TRBJ2-1	TRBD2	.	TRBV7-3	CASSLKPLGLAGGPSEQFF	TGTGCCAGCAGCTTAAAGCCTTTGGGACTAGCGGGGGGACCTAGTGAGCAGTTCTTC
TRBJ2-3	.	.	TRBV12-3/TRBV12-4	CASRRGTDTQYF	TGTGCCAGCAGGCGGGGCACAGATACGCAGTATTTT
TRBJ2-7	TRBD1	.	TRBV7-3	CASSPGTDYEQYF	TGTGCCAGCAGCCCGGGGACAGACTACGAGCAGTACTTC
TRBJ2-6	.	.	TRBV19	CASSIREPSGANVLTF	TGTGCCAGTAGTATCCGCGAACCCTCTGGGGCCAACGTCCTGACTTTC
TRBJ1-6	TRBD1	.	TRBV6-5	CASSLQGDRHSPLHF	TGTGCCAGCAGCTTACAGGGGGACAGGCATTCACCCCTCCACTTT
TRBJ2-7	TRBD2	.	TRBV3-1/TRBV3-2	CASSPSSGGQPYEQYF	TGTGCCAGCAGCCCGTCTAGCGGGGGCCAACCCTACGAGCAGTACTTC
TRBJ1-5	.	.	TRBV11-2	CASSLGGQSNQPQHF	TGTGCCAGCAGCTTAGGTGGACAGAGCAATCAGCCCCAGCATTTT
TRBJ1-6	TRBD1	.	TRBV6-4	CASRSGTGESPLHF	TGTGCCAGCAGATCCGGGACAGGGGAGTCACCCCTCCACTTT
TRBJ1-2	TRBD1	.	TRBV19	CASSIDGTGDYGYTF	TGTGCCAGTAGTATCGATGGGACAGGAGACTATGGCTACACCTTC
TRBJ2-7	.	.	TRBV7-3	CASSVQGAREQYF	TGTGCCAGCAGCGTACAGGGCGCGAGGGAGCAGTACTTC
TRBJ2-7	.	.	TRBV5-4	CASSLWAGGSVGQYF	TGTGCCAGCAGCTTGTGGGCAGGGGGGTCGGTAGGGCAGTACTTC
TRBJ2-1	.	.	TRBV29-1	CSVPRDSFYNEQFF	TGCAGCGTACCCCGGGACTCATTTTACAATGAGCAGTTCTTC
TRBJ1-2	TRBD1	.	TRBV19	CASSPGRQGYGYTF	TGTGCCAGTAGTCCGGGGAGACAGGGCTATGGCTACACCTTC
TRBJ2-2	.	.	TRBV12-2	CASRLARFPAGAETGSDTGELFF	TGTGCAAGTCGCTTAGCGCGCTTCCCAGCGGGGGCTGAAACGGGTTCGGACACCGGGGAGCTGTTTTTT
TRBJ2-5	TRBD2	.	TRBV6-5	CASSRLAGGGETQYF	TGTGCCAGCAGTAGACTAGCGGGGGGAGGAGAGACCCAGTACTTC
TRBJ2-2	TRBD2	once	TRBV5-1	CASSRTSGGLQNTGELFF	TGCGCCAGCAGTCGGACTAGCGGGGGGCTCCAAAACACCGGGGAGCTGTTTTTT
TRBJ1-5	TRBD1	.	TRBV30	CACQPQGGNQPQHF	TGTGCCTGCCAACCTCAGGGGGGCAATCAGCCCCAGCATTTT
TRBJ1-1	TRBD1	.	TRBV7-3	CASSQDRGTEAFF	TGTGCCAGCAGCCAGGACAGGGGCACTGAAGCTTTCTTT
TRBJ2-3	.	.	TRBV2	CASRRTGGTDTQYF	TGTGCCAGCAGGAGGACTGGGGGCACAGATACGCAGTATTTT
TRBJ2-1	.	.	TRBV15	CATSKRAARLSYNEQFF	TGTGCCACCAGTAAGCGGGCGGCCCGCCTCTCCTACAATGAGCAGTTCTTC
TRBJ2-7	.	once	TRBV27	CASSLSYAGSYEQYF	TGTGCCAGCAGTTTATCGTACGCAGGGTCCTACGAGCAGTACTTC
TRBJ2-4	.	.	TRBV6-5	CASRDSSDIQYF	TGTGCCAGCAGGGACAGCTCAGACATTCAGTACTTC
TRBJ2-1	.	.	TRBV29-1	CSVERASFYNEQFF	TGCAGCGTTGAAAGGGCTAGCTTCTACAATGAGCAGTTCTTC